This T cell receptor (beta chain) was profiled in a study of shared clonotypes between healthy human individuals (TCRdb year 2020). Describing the broader study: Three men and two women, aged 18 to 49 years, made up the cohort. For each donor, CD4 naive and CD4 memory were each given three plates, CD8 naive was given two plates, and CD8 memory was given one plate. To increase sequencing depth and limit assay-specific biases, TCR repertoire library preparation and sequencing were carried out by different laboratories using diverse techniques. Per donor, leukapheresis produced somewhere between about 0.85 and 9.5 billion PBMCs. The study deeply sequenced blood TCR repertoires of five healthy adults to estimate repertoire size and the extent of clonotype sharing between individuals.

The CDR3 covers 18 residues, taking in both the cysteine and the phenylalanine. CDR3 DNA only is kept here, 54 bases in frame from base 1. V is trimmed back by 5 bases and J by 4 bases, and the junction contains 12 bases that no gene match accounts for. CDR1 and CDR2, per the germline V gene (reference sequence), are SEHNR and FQNEAQ. TCR CDR3 regions were amplified from genomic DNA by multiplex PCR using the deep immunoSEQ assay. For each cell subset, the extracted genomic DNA was distributed evenly across all wells of several immunoSEQ 96-well plates, and each plate served as one replicate. For sorted subsets, each replicate PCR was loaded with 200 ng genomic DNA, equivalent to approximately 33,000 T cell genomes. Purified libraries were quantified with a Qubit 3.0 fluorometer, sized on a Bioanalyzer 2100, and re-quantified with the KAPA Library Quantification kit. A separate single-read 150-cycle Illumina NextSeq 550 flow cell was used to sequence each immunoSEQ 96-well plate. Processing in the source paper ran as follows. Because the immunoSEQ output included only junctional sequences and no quality scores, the filtering could not be the same as the filtering used for full-length reads. Sequences were annotated with PyIR, a Python wrapper for IgBLAST v1.9, and V/J genes and CDR3 were assigned using IMGT germline references. Any read was removed if the V/J assignment was weak (E-value above 1e-6), the CDR3 was missing, or the read contained stop codons, out-of-frame junctions, or ambiguous translated residues. V3J clonotypes were defined by identical inferred V gene, J gene, and CDR3 amino acid sequence. Percentage overlap between repertoires was calculated by dividing the number of shared unique clonotypes by the size of the smaller repertoire. Repertoire richness was assessed with RTK rarefaction, the Chao1 estimator, and Recon v2.1 estimates of unobserved clonotypes. OLGA was used to compute generation probabilities for all TCRbeta clonotypes that the gDNA method yielded from a handful of donors. TCRdb obtained this table from immuneACCESS and retained in-frame rearrangements with V and J assigned. These tables miss some clones; where compared with another copy, unresolved V genes account for less than half of the shortfall, and the remainder is unexplained. V, J and clone size are taken as reported in that table, and D and trimming were inferred from the DNA itself. The sample table holds about 680,000 clones, of which roughly 94% were seen once. 24% of the sample comes from the top ten.

Overall study outcomes, separate from this receptor: Naive subsets generally had larger estimated clonotype richness than memory subsets. Clonotypes shared by all four sorted-subset donors showed higher generation probabilities than non-shared clonotypes. Pairwise subsampling led to the expectation that sequencing depth would affect the degree of clonotype sharing among donors. Sampling was limited to blood, and TCR repertoires in tissue likely differ from TCR repertoires in blood. Because the study included a small number of donors, the genetic and exposure-history diversity represented was limited. Sharing across several donors was observed for 5% to 6.5% of naive CD4, over 3% of naive CD8, 2% to 2.5% of memory CD4, and around 0.42% of memory CD8 clonotypes. Incomplete sequencing was indicated by rarefaction of sorted-subset datasets, despite the large sequencing depth.

CD8 naive samples were CD45RO-negative cells positively selected for CCR7, giving a CD45RA+CCR7+ population that excluded TemRA cells. Healthy HIV-negative adults with no recently reported acute infections or vaccinations were included as donors. Only Caucasian adults living in Nashville, Tennessee, USA were represented among the donors. Blood was collected by leukapheresis, and PBMCs were isolated by Ficoll-Histopaque density gradient centrifugation and then cryopreserved in liquid nitrogen vapor phase. Analytical flow cytometry was used to check the purity and quantity of every magnetically sorted T cell population. From each sorted fraction, genomic DNA was isolated and quantified by UV absorbance on a Nanodrop 2000c. As concerns this clone: The clone's antigen remains unknown. No clone much larger than this one lies a single base away; base qualities are absent.

Material for sequencing was naive CD8+ T cells sorted from blood. Sample cell subset or site, as interpreted from the label and publication: CD45RA+CCR7+. The rearranged chain carries TRBV7-9 and TRBJ2-5; 14 bases in the junction line up with TRBD2. The TCR originated in a man aged 30-40 years in good health. The nucleotide sequence reads as follows: TGTGCCAGCAGCCCTCGGGACGGACTAGCGGGAGGTCGAGAGACCCAGTACTTC. Its protein product is CASSPRDGLAGGRETQYF.